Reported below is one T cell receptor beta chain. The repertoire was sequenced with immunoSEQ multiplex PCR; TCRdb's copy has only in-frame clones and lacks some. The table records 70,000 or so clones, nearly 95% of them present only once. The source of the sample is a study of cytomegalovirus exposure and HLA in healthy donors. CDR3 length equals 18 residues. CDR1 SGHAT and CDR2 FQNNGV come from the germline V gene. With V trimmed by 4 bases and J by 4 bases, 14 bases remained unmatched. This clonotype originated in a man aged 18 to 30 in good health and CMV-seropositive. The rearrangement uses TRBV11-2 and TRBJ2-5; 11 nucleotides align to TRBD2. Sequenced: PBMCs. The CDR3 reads CASSSYLAGGFRGETQYF. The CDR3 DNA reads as TGTGCCAGCAGCTCCTATCTAGCGGGAGGATTCCGGGGAGAGACCCAGTACTTC. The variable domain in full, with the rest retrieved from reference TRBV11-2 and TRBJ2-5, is EAGVAQSPRYKIIEKRQSVAFWCNPISGHATLYWYQQILGQGPKLLIQFQNNGVVDDSQLPKDRFSAERLKGVDSTLKIQPAKLEDSAVYLCASSSYLAGGFRGETQYFGPGTRLLVL.